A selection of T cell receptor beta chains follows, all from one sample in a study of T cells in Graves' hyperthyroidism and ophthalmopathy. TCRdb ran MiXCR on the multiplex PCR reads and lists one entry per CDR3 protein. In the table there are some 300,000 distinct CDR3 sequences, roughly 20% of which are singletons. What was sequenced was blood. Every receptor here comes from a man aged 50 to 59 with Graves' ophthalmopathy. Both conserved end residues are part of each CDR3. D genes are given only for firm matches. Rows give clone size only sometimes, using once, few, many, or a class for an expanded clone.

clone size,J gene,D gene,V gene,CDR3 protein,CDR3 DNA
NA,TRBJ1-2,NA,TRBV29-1,CSVGSDNYGYTF,TGCAGCGTTGGGTCGGATAACTATGGCTACACCTTC
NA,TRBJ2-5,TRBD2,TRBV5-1,CASSLLGGEQETQYF,TGCGCCAGCAGCTTGTTGGGAGGGGAACAAGAGACCCAGTACTTC
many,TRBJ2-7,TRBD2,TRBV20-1,CSARATSGTTYEQYF,TGCAGTGCTAGGGCGACTAGCGGGACAACCTACGAGCAGTACTTC
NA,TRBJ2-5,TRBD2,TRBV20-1,CSAAGVGGSRPYF,TGCAGTGCGGCGGGAGTGGGGGGTAGTCGACCGTACTTC
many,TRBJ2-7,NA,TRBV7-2,CASSRVVGSYEQYF,TGTGCCAGCAGCCGGGTTGTAGGGTCCTACGAGCAGTACTTC
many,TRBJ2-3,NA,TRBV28,CASTQFDRGTDTQYF,TGTGCCAGCACCCAGTTTGATAGGGGCACAGATACGCAGTATTTT
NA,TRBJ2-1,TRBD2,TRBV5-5,CASSRLAGGLNEQFF,TGTGCCAGCAGCCGCCTAGCGGGAGGGCTAAATGAGCAGTTCTTC
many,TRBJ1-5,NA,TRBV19,CASSHPRALQPQHF,TGTGCCAGTAGTCACCCCAGGGCCCTGCAGCCCCAGCATTTT
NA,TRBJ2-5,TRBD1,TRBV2,CASREDRGQETQYF,TGTGCCAGCAGGGAGGACAGGGGACAAGAGACCCAGTACTTC
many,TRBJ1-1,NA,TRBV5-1,CASSLAGTGYTEAFF,TGCGCCAGCAGCTTGGCCGGGACGGGGTACACTGAAGCTTTCTTT
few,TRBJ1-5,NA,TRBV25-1,CANPGTNQPQHF,TGTGCCAACCCCGGGACGAATCAGCCCCAGCATTTT
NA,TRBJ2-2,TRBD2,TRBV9,CASSVETSGANTGELLF,TGTGCCAGCAGCGTAGAGACTAGCGGGGCGAACACCGGGGAGCTGCTTTTT
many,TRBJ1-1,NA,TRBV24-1,CATRRAWNTEAFF,TGTGCCACACGCAGGGCTTGGAACACTGAAGCTTTCTTT
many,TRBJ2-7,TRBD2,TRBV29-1,CSVEGIGAGASYEQYF,TGCAGCGTTGAAGGTATAGGTGCGGGAGCCTCCTACGAGCAGTACTTC
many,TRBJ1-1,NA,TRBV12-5,CASAAVFRLNTEAFF,TGTGCTAGTGCCGCCGTATTTAGGCTAAACACTGAAGCTTTCTTT
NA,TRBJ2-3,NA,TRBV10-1,CASSDVDQPSDTQYF,TGCGCCAGCAGTGATGTGGACCAGCCCTCGGATACGCAGTATTTT
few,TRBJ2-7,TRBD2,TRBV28,CASSFSGRVHEQYF,TGTGCCAGCAGTTTTAGCGGGAGGGTTCACGAGCAGTACTTC
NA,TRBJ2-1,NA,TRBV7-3,CASSLKSQGQNEQFF,TGTGCCAGCAGCTTAAAATCCCAGGGGCAAAATGAGCAGTTCTTC
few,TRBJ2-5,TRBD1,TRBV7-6,CASSSTGGGQTQYF,TGTGCCAGCAGCTCAACAGGGGGCGGTCAGACCCAGTACTTC
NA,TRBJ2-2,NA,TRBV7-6,CASSLDPANTGELFF,TGTGCCAGCAGCTTAGACCCAGCGAACACCGGGGAGCTGTTTTTT
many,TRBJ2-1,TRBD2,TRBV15,CATSREGGRRASYNEQFF,TGTGCCACCAGCAGAGAGGGCGGGAGAAGGGCCTCCTACAATGAGCAGTTCTTC
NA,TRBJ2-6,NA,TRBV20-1,CSARPGEAGANVLTF,TGCAGTGCTAGACCCGGTGAGGCTGGGGCCAACGTCCTGACTTTC
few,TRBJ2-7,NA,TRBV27,CASSLMGGTYEQYF,TGTGCCAGCAGTTTAATGGGGGGAACCTACGAGCAGTACTTC
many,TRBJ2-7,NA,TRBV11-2,CASSLNGFYEQYF,TGTGCCAGCAGCTTAAACGGCTTCTACGAGCAGTACTTC
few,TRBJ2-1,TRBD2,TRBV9,CASSVLTGGYNEQFF,TGTGCCAGCAGCGTATTAACGGGAGGGTACAATGAGCAGTTCTTC
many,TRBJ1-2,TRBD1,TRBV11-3,CASSLEVQGSGYTF,TGTGCCAGCAGCTTAGAAGTACAGGGGTCTGGCTACACCTTC
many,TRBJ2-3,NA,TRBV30,CAWSVPRGRGTDTQYF,TGTGCCTGGAGTGTACCCCGCGGACGGGGCACAGATACGCAGTATTTT
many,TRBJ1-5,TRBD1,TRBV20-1,CSARVGSGGNQPQHF,TGCAGTGCTAGAGTTGGGTCAGGGGGAAATCAGCCCCAGCATTTT
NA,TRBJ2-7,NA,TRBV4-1,CASSRPSSYEQYF,TGCGCCAGCAGCCGTCCTAGCTCCTACGAGCAGTACTTC
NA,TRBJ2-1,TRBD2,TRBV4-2,CASSHPAVGTSGSGEQFF,TGTGCCAGCAGCCACCCCGCGGTGGGGACTAGCGGGAGCGGTGAGCAGTTCTTC
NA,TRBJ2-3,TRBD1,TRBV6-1,CASMDRGLTDTQYF,TGTGCCAGCATGGACAGGGGGTTGACAGATACGCAGTATTTT
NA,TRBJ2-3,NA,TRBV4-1,CASRPLGGTDTQYF,TGCGCCAGCCGGCCCCTGGGGGGCACAGATACGCAGTATTTT
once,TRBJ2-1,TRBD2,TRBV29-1,CSVDWAGAGNEQFF,TGCAGCGTTGATTGGGCGGGAGCGGGCAATGAGCAGTTCTTC
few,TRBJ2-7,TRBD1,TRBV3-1,CASRAAPGQGSTPGYEQYF,TGTGCCAGCAGGGCAGCACCGGGACAGGGGTCCACCCCGGGCTACGAGCAGTACTTC
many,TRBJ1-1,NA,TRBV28,CGIQGGTEAFF,TGTGGGATACAGGGAGGGACTGAAGCTTTCTTT
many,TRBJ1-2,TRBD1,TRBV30,CAWRDRDRRLDGYTF,TGTGCCTGGAGAGACCGGGACAGGCGGCTTGATGGCTACACCTTC
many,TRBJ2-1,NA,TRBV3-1,CASSRGAPGEVYNEQFF,TGTGCCAGCAGTCGAGGTGCACCGGGAGAGGTTTACAATGAGCAGTTCTTC
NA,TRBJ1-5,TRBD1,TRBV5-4,CASSSPGQNQPQHF,TGTGCCAGCAGCTCTCCGGGACAGAATCAGCCCCAGCATTTT
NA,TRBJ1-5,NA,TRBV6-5,CASSYGGSQPQHF,TGTGCCAGCAGTTACGGGGGGTCGCAGCCCCAGCATTTT
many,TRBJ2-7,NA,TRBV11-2,CASSLNRGRSWLPYEQYF,TGTGCCAGCAGCTTGAATCGGGGGCGAAGTTGGCTTCCCTACGAGCAGTACTTC
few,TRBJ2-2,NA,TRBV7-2,CASSFPVYRGTEELFF,TGTGCCAGCAGCTTCCCCGTATACCGGGGCACCGAGGAGCTGTTTTTT
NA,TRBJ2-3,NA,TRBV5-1,CASSLGPDPSTDTQYF,TGTGCCAGCAGCTTGGGTCCCGACCCAAGCACAGATACGCAGTATTTT